Described below is a single TCR beta chain sequence and its context. What it binds is not known. Generated by immunoSEQ multiplex PCR, the TCRdb table keeps only in-frame clones and is missing some. The sample has more than 95,000 clones, 82% seen once. This sample stems from a study of T cell clones after liver transplantation. The CDR3 contains 18 residues. CDR1 is LNHDA and CDR2 is SQIVND in the germline V gene (reference sequence). V was pared by 4 bases and J by 8 bases, with 16 bases of the junction left unmatched. General observations from the study: In two subjects, few donor cells limited the measurable donor-reactive repertoire.

This clonotype was sampled from a human donor who received a liver transplant. The rearrangement links TRBV19 to TRBJ1-4; 10 bases match TRBD1. Sequencing used CD4+ T cells from blood, obtained before liver transplant. Here the CDR3 DNA reads TGTGCCAGTAGTACCCTGTCCGGGACAGGGGCACTCAGAGAAAAACTGTTTTTT. It encodes CASSTLSGTGALREKLFF.